Listed below are T cell receptor beta chains from one sample, sequenced in a study of blood T cell repertoires in COVID-19. The table came from immunoSEQ multiplex PCR; TCRdb's copy has only in-frame clones and leaves some out. The sample includes over 300,000 clones, roughly 90% seen only once; the top ten take 1% to 1.5%. Sequencing was carried out using peripheral blood. The receptors here all came from a man aged 40-50 years with acute or convalescent COVID-19. CDR3s include the opening cysteine and the closing phenylalanine or tryptophan. A D gene is named only where the DNA matches it firmly. The size of a clone is reported for some rows only, either as once, few or many, or as a class for expanded clones.

j_call d_call clone_size cdr3_length v_call cdr3_nt cdr3_aa
TRBJ1-2 . . 14 TRBV4-1 TGCGCCAGCAGCCAAGACAGGGTTAGTGGTGGCTACACCTTC CASSQDRVSGGYTF
TRBJ2-7 TRBD1 . 15 TRBV6-4 TGTGCCAGCAGTGCTTCGGGGACAGGGACATACGAGCAGTACTTC CASSASGTGTYEQYF
TRBJ2-7 . . 15 TRBV5-1 TGCGCCAGCAGCTTGGATGGCGGCGCCAGCTACGAGCAGTACTTC CASSLDGGASYEQYF
TRBJ2-3 . . 11 TRBV5-4 TGTGCCATACTCCGTAATGATACGCAGTATTTT CAILRNDTQYF
TRBJ1-1 TRBD1 . 15 TRBV30 TGTGCCTGGACACGGAACAGGGGGCCAGGCACTGAAGCTTTCTTT CAWTRNRGPGTEAFF
TRBJ1-5 . few 13 TRBV9 TGTGCCAGCAGCGTCGAAGAGAATCAGCCCCAGCATTTT CASSVEENQPQHF
TRBJ2-1 . . 11 TRBV20-1 TGCAGTGCTAGTTCTGCGCTTGGGCAGTTCTTC CSASSALGQFF
TRBJ2-2 TRBD2 . 17 TRBV2 TGTGCCAGCAGTCCAACTAGCGTCCCAAGAAACACCGGGGAGCTGTTTTTT CASSPTSVPRNTGELFF
TRBJ1-2 . . 11 TRBV19 TGTGCCAGTAGTATAGGCGGTGGCTACACCTTC CASSIGGGYTF
TRBJ1-1 . . 17 TRBV7-6 TGTGCCAGCAGCCTGAGGACAGCCCGAACGGTGAACACTGAAGCTTTCTTT CASSLRTARTVNTEAFF
TRBJ2-7 TRBD2 . 16 TRBV28 TGTGCCAGCAGTATACCCGGGACTAGCGGGAGTTTTGAGCAGTACTTC CASSIPGTSGSFEQYF
TRBJ2-1 . . 12 TRBV27 TGTGCCAGCGGACTCATGACCGGCGAGCAGTTCTTC CASGLMTGEQFF
TRBJ1-2 . . 12 TRBV28 TGTGCCACGACGAGGCCCCTCTATGGCTACACCTTC CATTRPLYGYTF
TRBJ2-5 . . 15 TRBV5-5 TGTGCCAGCAGCTGGCAGACAGGTTCTGGTGAGACCCAGTACTTC CASSWQTGSGETQYF
TRBJ2-1 . few 13 TRBV27 TGTGCCAGCAGTTGGACTGGGGGGAATGAGCAGTTCTTC CASSWTGGNEQFF
TRBJ1-2 . . 14 TRBV24-1 TGTGCCACCAGTGACCCTAACAGGGCTGGGGGCTACACCTTC CATSDPNRAGGYTF
TRBJ2-7 TRBD2 once 16 TRBV7-9 TGTGCCAGCAGCTATAGGACTAGCGGGGCCTCCTACGAGCAGTACTTC CASSYRTSGASYEQYF
TRBJ1-3 . once 15 TRBV7-9 TGTGCCAGCCTACCGGGGGGATACTCTGGAAACACCATATATTTT CASLPGGYSGNTIYF
TRBJ2-7 TRBD2 . 18 TRBV7-9 TGTGCCAGCAGCTCCACCGGGACTAGTGTTAGCAAATCCTACGAGCAGTACTTC CASSSTGTSVSKSYEQYF
TRBJ1-1 . . 11 TRBV6-5 TGTGCCAGCAGATTAAATACTGAAGCTTTCTTT CASRLNTEAFF
TRBJ2-5 . . 16 TRBV21-1 TGTGCCAGCAGCAAAGGCTACAGGGGATCCCAAGAGACCCAGTACTTC CASSKGYRGSQETQYF
TRBJ2-7 TRBD1 . 15 TRBV18 TGTGCCAGCTCACCCTGGACAGGGGAGCCCTACGAGCAGTACTTC CASSPWTGEPYEQYF
TRBJ2-1 TRBD2 . 19 TRBV2 TGTGCCAGCAGGGAGGAGGCGGGAGGGCCGAGTGGGGCCTACAATGAGCAGTTCTTC CASREEAGGPSGAYNEQFF
TRBJ2-2 . . 15 TRBV6-5 TGTGCCAGCACGTGGGCGGGGGCTAACACCGGGGAGCTGTTTTTT CASTWAGANTGELFF
TRBJ2-1 TRBD2 . 16 TRBV9 TGTGCCAGCAGCGTAAGCGGGGGGGCAGTATACAATGAGCAGTTCTTC CASSVSGGAVYNEQFF
TRBJ2-7 TRBD2 . 11 TRBV28 TGTGCCACCCGGGGGGCCTACGAGCAGTACTTC CATRGAYEQYF
TRBJ1-2 . . 15 TRBV10-3 TGTGCCATCAGTGAGCTGATAAGGGGGAACTATGGCTACACCTTC CAISELIRGNYGYTF
TRBJ2-5 TRBD1 few 16 TRBV18 TGTGCCAGCTCACCTAATGCGGGACAGGTGGGCGAGACCCAGTACTTC CASSPNAGQVGETQYF
TRBJ2-5 TRBD2 . 15 TRBV28 TGTGCCAGCAGTTCCTGGACTAGCGGGGGGGAGACCCAGTACTTC CASSSWTSGGETQYF
TRBJ2-2 TRBD1 . 14 TRBV3-1/TRBV3-2 TGTGCCAGCAGCCATAGGGACAGGGACGGGGAGCTGTTTTTT CASSHRDRDGELFF
TRBJ1-2 . . 13 TRBV12-3/TRBV12-4 TGTGCCAGCGGGTCAGGGGTTATTCGTGGCTACACCTTC CASGSGVIRGYTF
TRBJ1-6 . . 15 TRBV27 TGTGCCAGCAGTACCCGACAGCTTGATAATTCACCCCTCCACTTT CASSTRQLDNSPLHF
TRBJ1-1 . once 13 TRBV15 TGTGCCACCAGTACAGGAGGAGGGGCTGAAGCTTTCTTT CATSTGGGAEAFF
TRBJ1-4 . . 13 TRBV11-2 TGTGCCAGCTCCCCTGGGGGGAATGAAAAACTGTTTTTT CASSPGGNEKLFF
TRBJ2-3 . . 12 TRBV7-9 TGTGCCAGCAGCCTATTACCAGATACGCAGTATTTT CASSLLPDTQYF
TRBJ1-2 . once 14 TRBV2 TGTGCCAGCAGTGATCCACCAGGGGTATATGGCTACACCTTC CASSDPPGVYGYTF
TRBJ2-1 TRBD1 . 16 TRBV11-2 TGTGCCAGCAGCTCGACACAGGGGGCGCGGAGGAATGAGCAGTTCTTC CASSSTQGARRNEQFF
TRBJ2-7 . . 14 TRBV3-1/TRBV3-2 TGTGCCAGCAGCCGGATACAGGGAACCTACGAGCAGTACTTC CASSRIQGTYEQYF
TRBJ2-7 . once 15 TRBV3-1/TRBV3-2 TGTGCCAGCAGTTACAGGGACCTAGGCTCCTACGAGCAGTACTTC CASSYRDLGSYEQYF
TRBJ1-2 . . 13 TRBV18 TGTGCCAGCTCACCTACAGGGACGCGCGGCTACACCTTC CASSPTGTRGYTF
TRBJ2-1 . . 14 TRBV6-2/TRBV6-3 TGTGCCAGCAGTTATCTAAACTCCTACAATGAGCAGTTCTTC CASSYLNSYNEQFF
TRBJ2-7 TRBD1 . 14 TRBV29-1 TGCAGCGCCCGAACACAGGGGAGCTCCTACGAGCAGTACTTC CSARTQGSSYEQYF
TRBJ2-7 TRBD2 . 13 TRBV6-6 TGTGCCAGCAGTATCCAGCGGGAAGGTGAGCAGTACTTC CASSIQREGEQYF
TRBJ2-7 . . 15 TRBV4-1 TGCGCCAGCAGCCAAGATAAAGGACTGTTCTACGAGCAGTACTTC CASSQDKGLFYEQYF
TRBJ2-2 TRBD1 once 16 TRBV27 TGTGCCAGCAGTTTTAGGACAGGGGGCGGAAGCGGGGAGCTGTTTTTT CASSFRTGGGSGELFF
TRBJ2-1 . few 13 TRBV2 TGTGCCAGCAGAATCTCCCAGAACAATGAGCAGTTCTTC CASRISQNNEQFF
TRBJ2-1 TRBD2 . 16 TRBV27 TGTGCCAGCAGTTCTACTAGCGGTTACTCCTACAATGAGCAGTTCTTC CASSSTSGYSYNEQFF